This T cell receptor (beta chain) appears in the sequencing data of a study of blood T cell repertoires in COVID-19. The wider study: In each case, the material was cDNA or gDNA derived from T cells, B-cell-depleted T cells, or PBMCs.

In the original workflow: Reference gene primer amplification gave estimated nucleated cell counts. Libraries were prepared by immunoSEQ multiplex PCR; TCRdb keeps only in-frame clonotypes and omits some of them. The V and J calls and the clone size are those of that table, but D and trimming were determined from the DNA. The sample has over 200,000 clones, about 83% seen once. This clone was picked up one time. This CDR3 is built from 16 residues. Germline assignment: CDR1 SEHNR and CDR2 FQNEAQ (reference sequence). With 5 bases removed from V and 6 bases from J, the gap between germline ends came to 20 bases.

This clonotype was sampled from a woman in her 30s with COVID-19, enrolled during active disease. The chain links TRBV7-9 to TRBJ2-1, with D possibly being TRBD1 (6 bases). Sequenced: peripheral blood. The CDR3 region has the DNA TGTGCCAGCAGCCACCAAAACAGGGAAAAGGGCAATGAGCAGTTCTTC. Encoded protein: CASSHQNREKGNEQFF.